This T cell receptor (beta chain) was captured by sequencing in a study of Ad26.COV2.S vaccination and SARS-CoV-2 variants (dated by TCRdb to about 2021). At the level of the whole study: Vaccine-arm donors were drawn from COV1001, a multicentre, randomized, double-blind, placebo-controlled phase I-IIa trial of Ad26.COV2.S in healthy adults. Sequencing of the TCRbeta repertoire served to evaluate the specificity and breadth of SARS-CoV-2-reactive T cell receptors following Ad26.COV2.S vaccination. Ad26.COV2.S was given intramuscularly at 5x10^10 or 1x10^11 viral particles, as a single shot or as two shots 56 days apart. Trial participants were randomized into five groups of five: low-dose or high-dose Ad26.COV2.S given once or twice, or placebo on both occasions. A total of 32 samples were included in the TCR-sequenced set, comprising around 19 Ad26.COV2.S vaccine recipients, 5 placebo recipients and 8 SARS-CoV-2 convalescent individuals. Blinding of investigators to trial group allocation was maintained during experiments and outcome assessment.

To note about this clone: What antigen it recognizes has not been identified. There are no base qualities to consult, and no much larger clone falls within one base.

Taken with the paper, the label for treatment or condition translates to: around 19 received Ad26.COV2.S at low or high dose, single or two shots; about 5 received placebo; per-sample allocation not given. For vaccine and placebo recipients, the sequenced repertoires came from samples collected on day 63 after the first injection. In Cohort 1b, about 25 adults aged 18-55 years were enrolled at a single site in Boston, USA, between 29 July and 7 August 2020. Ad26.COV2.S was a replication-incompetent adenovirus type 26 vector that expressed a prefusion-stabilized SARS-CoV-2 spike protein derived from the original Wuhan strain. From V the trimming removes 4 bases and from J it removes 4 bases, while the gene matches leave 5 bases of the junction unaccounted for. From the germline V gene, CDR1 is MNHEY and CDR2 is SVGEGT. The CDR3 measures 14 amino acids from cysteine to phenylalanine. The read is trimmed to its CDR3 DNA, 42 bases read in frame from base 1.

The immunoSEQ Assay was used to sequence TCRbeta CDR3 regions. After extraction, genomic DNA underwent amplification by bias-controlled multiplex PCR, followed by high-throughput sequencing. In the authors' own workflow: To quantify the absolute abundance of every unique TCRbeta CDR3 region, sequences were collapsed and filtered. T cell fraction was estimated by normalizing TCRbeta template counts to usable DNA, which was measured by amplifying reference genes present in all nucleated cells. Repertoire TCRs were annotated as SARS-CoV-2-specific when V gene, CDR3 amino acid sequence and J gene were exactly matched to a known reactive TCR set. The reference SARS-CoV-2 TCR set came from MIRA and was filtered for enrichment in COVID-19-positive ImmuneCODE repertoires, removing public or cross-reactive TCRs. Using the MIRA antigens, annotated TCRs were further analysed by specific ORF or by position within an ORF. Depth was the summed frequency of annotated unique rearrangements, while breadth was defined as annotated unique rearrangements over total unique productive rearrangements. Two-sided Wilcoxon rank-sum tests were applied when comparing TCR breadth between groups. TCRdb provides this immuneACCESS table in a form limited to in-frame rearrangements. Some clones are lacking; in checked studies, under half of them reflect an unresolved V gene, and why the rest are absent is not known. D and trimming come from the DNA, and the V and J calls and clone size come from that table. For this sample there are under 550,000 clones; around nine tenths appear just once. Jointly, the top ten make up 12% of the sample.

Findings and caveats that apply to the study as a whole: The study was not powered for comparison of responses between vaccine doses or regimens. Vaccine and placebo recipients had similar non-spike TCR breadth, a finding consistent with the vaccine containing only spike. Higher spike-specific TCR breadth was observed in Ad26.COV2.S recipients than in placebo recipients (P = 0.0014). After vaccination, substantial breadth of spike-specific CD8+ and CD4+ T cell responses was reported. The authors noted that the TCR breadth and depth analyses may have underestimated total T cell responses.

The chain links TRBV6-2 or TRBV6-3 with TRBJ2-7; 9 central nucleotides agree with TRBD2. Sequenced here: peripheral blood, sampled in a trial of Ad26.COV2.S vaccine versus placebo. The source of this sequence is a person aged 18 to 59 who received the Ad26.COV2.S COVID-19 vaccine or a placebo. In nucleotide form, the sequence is TGTGCCAGCAGTTCCAGCGGGAGGTGGTACGAGCAGTACTTC. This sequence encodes CASSSSGRWYEQYF.